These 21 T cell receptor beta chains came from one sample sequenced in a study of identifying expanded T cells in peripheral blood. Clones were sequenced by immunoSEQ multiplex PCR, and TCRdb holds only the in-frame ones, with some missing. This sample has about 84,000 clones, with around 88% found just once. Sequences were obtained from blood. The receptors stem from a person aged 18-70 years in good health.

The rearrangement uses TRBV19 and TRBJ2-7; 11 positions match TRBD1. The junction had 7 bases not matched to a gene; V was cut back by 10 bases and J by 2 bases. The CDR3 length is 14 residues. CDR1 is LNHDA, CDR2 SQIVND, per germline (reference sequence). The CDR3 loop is CAKHGQGAPYEQYF. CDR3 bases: TGTGCCAAACACGGACAGGGGGCACCCTACGAGCAGTACTTC.

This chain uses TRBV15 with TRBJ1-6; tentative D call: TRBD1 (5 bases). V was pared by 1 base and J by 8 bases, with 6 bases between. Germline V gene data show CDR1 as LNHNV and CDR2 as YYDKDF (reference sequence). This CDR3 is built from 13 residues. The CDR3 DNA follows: TGTGCCACCAGCAGAGTGGGGGATTCACCCCTCCACTTT. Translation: CATSRVGDSPLHF.

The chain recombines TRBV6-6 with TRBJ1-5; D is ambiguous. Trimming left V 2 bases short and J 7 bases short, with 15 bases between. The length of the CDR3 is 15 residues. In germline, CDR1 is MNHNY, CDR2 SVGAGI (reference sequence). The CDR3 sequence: CASSYDGNRAQPQHF. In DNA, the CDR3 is TGTGCCAGCAGTTACGATGGAAATAGAGCCCAGCCCCAGCATTTT.

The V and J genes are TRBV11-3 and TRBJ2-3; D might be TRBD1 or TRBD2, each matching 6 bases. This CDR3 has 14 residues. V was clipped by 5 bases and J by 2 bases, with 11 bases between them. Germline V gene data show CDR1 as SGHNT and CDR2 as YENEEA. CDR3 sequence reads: CASSPGANTDTQYF. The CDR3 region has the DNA TGTGCCAGCAGCCCGGGGGCCAACACAGATACGCAGTATTTT. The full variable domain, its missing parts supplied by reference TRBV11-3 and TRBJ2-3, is EAGVVQSPRYKIIEKKQPVAFWCNPISGHNTLYWYLQNLGQGPELLIRYENEEAVDDSQLPKDRFSAERLKGVDSTLKIQPAELGDSAVYLCASSPGANTDTQYFGPGTRLTVL.

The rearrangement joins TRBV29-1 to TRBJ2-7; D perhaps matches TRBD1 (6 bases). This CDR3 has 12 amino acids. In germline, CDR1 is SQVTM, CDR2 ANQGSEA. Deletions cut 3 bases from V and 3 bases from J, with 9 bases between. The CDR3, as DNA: TGCAGCGTTGAGTTAGGGGGCTACGAGCAGTACTTC. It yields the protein CSVELGGYEQYF.

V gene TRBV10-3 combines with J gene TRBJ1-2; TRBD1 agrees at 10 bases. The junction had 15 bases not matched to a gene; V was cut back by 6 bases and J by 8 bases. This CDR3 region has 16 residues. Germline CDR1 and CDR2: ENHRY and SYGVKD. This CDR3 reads CAISAGTGEGLYGYTF. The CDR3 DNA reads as TGTGCCATCAGCGCAGGGACAGGGGAGGGTTTGTACGGCTACACCTTC.

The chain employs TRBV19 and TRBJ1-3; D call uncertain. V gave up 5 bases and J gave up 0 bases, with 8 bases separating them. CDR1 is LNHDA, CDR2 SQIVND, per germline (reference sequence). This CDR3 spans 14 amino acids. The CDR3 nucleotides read TGTGCCAGTAGTCCCGACAACTCTGGAAACACCATATATTTT. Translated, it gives CASSPDNSGNTIYF.

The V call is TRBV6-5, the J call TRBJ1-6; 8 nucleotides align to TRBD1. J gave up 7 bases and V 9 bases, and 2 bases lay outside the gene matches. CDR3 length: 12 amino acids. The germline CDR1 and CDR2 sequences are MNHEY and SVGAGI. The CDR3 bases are TGTGCCAGTTGGACAGGGAATTCACCCCTCCACTTT. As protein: CASWTGNSPLHF.

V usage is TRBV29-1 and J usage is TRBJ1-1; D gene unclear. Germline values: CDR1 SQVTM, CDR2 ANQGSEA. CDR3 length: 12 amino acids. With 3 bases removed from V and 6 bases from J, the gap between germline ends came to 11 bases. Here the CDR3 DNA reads TGCAGCGTTGACCCGGGGAGGTCTGAAGCTTTCTTT. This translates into CSVDPGRSEAFF.

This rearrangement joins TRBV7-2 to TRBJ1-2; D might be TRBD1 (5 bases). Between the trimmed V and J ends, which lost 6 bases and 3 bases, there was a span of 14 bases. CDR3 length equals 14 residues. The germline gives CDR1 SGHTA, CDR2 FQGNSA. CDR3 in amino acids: CASRLGQVDYGYTF. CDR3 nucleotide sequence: TGTGCCAGCAGGCTGGGGCAGGTGGACTATGGCTACACCTTC.

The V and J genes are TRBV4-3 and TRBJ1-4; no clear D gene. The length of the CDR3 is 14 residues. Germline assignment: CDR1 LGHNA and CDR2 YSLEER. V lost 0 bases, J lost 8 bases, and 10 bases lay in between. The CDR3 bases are TGCGCCAGCAGCCAAGAGGTCCCACCGGAAAAACTGTTTTTT. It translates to CASSQEVPPEKLFF.

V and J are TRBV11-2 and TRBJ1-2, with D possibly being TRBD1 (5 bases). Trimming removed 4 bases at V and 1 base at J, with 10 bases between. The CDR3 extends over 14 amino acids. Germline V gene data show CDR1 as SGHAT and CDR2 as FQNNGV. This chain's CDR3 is CASSSLQVNYGYTF. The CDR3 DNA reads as TGTGCCAGCAGCTCGCTACAGGTTAACTATGGCTACACCTTC.

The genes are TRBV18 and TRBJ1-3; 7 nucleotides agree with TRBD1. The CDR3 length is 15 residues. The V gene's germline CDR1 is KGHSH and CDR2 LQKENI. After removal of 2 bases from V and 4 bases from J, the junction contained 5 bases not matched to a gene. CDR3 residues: CASSPGQGGGNTIYF. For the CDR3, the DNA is TGTGCCAGCTCACCAGGGCAAGGGGGCGGAAACACCATATATTTT.

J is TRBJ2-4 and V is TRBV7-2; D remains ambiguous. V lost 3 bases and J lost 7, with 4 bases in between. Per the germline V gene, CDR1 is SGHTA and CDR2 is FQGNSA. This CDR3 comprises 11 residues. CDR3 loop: CASSLGNIQYF. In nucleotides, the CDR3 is TGTGCCAGCAGCTTGGGGAACATTCAGTACTTC.

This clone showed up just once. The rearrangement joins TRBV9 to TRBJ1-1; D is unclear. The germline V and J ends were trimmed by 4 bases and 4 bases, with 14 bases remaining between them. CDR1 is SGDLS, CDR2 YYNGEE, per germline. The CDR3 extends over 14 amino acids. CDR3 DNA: TGTGCCAGCAGCCCCAACACGGTGGCCACTGAAGCTTTCTTT. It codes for CASSPNTVATEAFF. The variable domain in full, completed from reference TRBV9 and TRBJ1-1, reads DSGVTQTPKHLITATGQRVTLRCSPRSGDLSVYWYQQSLDQGLQFLIQYYNGEERAKGNILERFSAQQFPDLHSELNLSSLELGDSALYFCASSPNTVATEAFFGQGTRLTVV.

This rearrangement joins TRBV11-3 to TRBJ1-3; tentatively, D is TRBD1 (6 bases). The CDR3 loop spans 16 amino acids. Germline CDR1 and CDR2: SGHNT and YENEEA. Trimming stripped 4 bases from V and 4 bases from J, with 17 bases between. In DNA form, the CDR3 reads TGTGCCAGCAGCTCAGGCCCGGGGGCAGGAGGAAACACCATATATTTT. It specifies CASSSGPGAGGNTIYF.

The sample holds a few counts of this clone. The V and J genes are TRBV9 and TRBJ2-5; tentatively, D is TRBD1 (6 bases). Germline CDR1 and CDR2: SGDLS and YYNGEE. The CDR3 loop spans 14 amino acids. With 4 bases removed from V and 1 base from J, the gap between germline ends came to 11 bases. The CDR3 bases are TGTGCCAGCAGCCTACCAGGGGTCCAAGAGACCCAGTACTTC. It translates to CASSLPGVQETQYF.

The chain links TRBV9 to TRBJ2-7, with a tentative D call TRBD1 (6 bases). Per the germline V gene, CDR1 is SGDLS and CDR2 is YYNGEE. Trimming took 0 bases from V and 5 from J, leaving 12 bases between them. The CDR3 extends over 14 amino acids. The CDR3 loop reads CASSVGTAKNEQYF. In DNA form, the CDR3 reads TGTGCCAGCAGCGTAGGGACAGCGAAGAACGAGCAGTACTTC.

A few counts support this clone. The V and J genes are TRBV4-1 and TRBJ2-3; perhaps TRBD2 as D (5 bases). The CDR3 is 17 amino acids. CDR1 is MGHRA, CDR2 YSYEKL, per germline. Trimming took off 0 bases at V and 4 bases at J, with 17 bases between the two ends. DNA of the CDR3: TGCGCCAGCAGCCAAGATAGTACTAGTTATTCCCCAGATACGCAGTATTTT. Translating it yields CASSQDSTSYSPDTQYF.

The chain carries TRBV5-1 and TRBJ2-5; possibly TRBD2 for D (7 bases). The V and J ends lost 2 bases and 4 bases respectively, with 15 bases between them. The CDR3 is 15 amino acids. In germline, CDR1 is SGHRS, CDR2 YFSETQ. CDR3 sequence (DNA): TGCGCCAGCAGCTTCGGCGGGGGCTGGGGAGAGACCCAGTACTTC. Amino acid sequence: CASSFGGGWGETQYF.

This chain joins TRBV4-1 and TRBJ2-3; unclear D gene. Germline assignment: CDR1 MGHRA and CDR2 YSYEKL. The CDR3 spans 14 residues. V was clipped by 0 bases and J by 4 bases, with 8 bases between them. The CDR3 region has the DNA TGCGCCAGCAGCCAAGAAGGTCACCCAGATACGCAGTATTTT. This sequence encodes CASSQEGHPDTQYF.